This T cell receptor (beta chain) was profiled in a study of cytomegalovirus exposure and HLA in healthy donors. Findings and limits, study-wide: In a later analysis, an Asian-associated ancestry cluster reportedly showed fewer N-insertions than the approximately 700-donor mean. CMV serostatus alone was available as immune exposure information.

The J segment lost 7 bases and the V segment lost 3 bases, leaving 4 bases of the junction unmatched. CDR1 is SEHNR, CDR2 FQNEAQ, per germline (reference sequence). The CDR3 sequence is 14 residues long. As for this clone: Its antigen is still unknown.

It was with 60 Vbeta and 13 Jbeta primers that the PCR ran. Using immunoSEQ multiplex PCR, the repertoire was profiled, and TCRdb retains in-frame clones only, with some absent. The table records 150,000 or so clones, over 75% of them present only once. The TCR was taken from a man over 45 in good health and CMV-seropositive. The source material was PBMCs. The V call is TRBV7-9, the J call TRBJ1-4, with 8 bases that match TRBD1. CDR3 amino acids: CASSLTGAGEKLFF. CDR3 coding DNA: TGTGCCAGCAGCTTGACAGGGGCCGGTGAAAAACTGTTTTTT. Complete variable domain (other parts from reference TRBV7-9 and TRBJ1-4): DTGVSQNPRHKITKRGQNVTFRCDPISEHNRLYWYRQTLGQGPEFLTYFQNEAQLEKSRLLSDRFSAERPKGSFSTLEIQRTEQGDSAMYLCASSLTGAGEKLFFGSGTQLSVL.